This T cell receptor beta chain was captured by sequencing in a study of T-cell memory formation after mild COVID-19. Study in general: Clusters of TCRs were largely donor specific.

Study results and caveats: Within pre-infection memory, some responding clones were found, suggesting cross-reactive memory joined.

The CDR3 extends over 16 amino acids. The V gene lost 2 bases and the J gene lost 5 bases, with 17 bases spanning the gap. CDR1 is PRHDT, CDR2 FYEKMQ, per germline (reference sequence). The 5'RACE method, run with constant-segment primers, produced TCR alpha and TCR beta cDNA libraries (carrying sample barcodes and UMIs). MiXCR was run by TCRdb on the 5' RACE reads, yielding one entry per CDR3 protein. In the table there are approximately 400,000 distinct CDR3 sequences, about a sixth of which are singletons. Worth noting for this clonotype: What it binds is unknown.

The specimen sequenced was PBMCs or a T cell subset sorted from them (not recorded which). This chain connects TRBV13 to TRBJ2-3; D possibly corresponds to TRBD2 (7 bases). This TCR came from a man aged 18-30 years who had mild COVID-19 (a few samples of this study predate the infection). Cell type and time point are not known. CDR3 loop: CASSLLSRGAGDTQYF. CDR3 bases: TGTGCCAGCAGCTTACTGAGTCGGGGGGCCGGAGATACGCAGTATTTT. The whole variable domain, filled in from reference TRBV13 and TRBJ2-3, reads AAGVIQSPRHLIKEKRETATLKCYPIPRHDTVYWYQQGPGQDPQFLISFYEKMQSDKGSIPDRFSAQQFSDYHSELNMSSLELGDSALYFCASSLLSRGAGDTQYFGPGTRLTVL.